The sequence of this TCR beta chain was determined in a study of T cell responses to AZD1222 COVID-19 vaccine. Study-wide points: Donors skewed white British and female; clonal diversity was possibly underestimated. Just a handful of AZD1222 recipients tested seropositive at baseline. At 160-218 and 743-854, vaccine-associated CD4 TCRs were dominant, and they spanned spike. Vaccination with two AZD1222 doses was followed by a rise in Spike-specific TCR breadth and depth.

The data were produced by immunoSEQ multiplex PCR, yet TCRdb's version contains in-frame clones alone and is incomplete. The sample shows 130,000 or so clones, approximately 88% of them seen only once. A note on this clone: Its target is unknown.

This TCR was sampled from an adult in good health. This specimen consisted of peripheral blood, obtained on day 0 of AZD1222 vaccination.

The CDR3 DNA sequence: TGTGCCAGCAGCTTAAGGGTAGAGCTTCGGACCGGGGAGCTGTTTTTT. Translating it yields CASSLRVELRTGELFF. The chain recombines TRBV11-2 with TRBJ2-2; D is uncertain. Germline lookup yields CDR1 SGHAT and CDR2 FQNNGV. V was cut by 2 bases and J by 5 bases, with 15 bases left in between. This CDR3 is 16 amino acids long.